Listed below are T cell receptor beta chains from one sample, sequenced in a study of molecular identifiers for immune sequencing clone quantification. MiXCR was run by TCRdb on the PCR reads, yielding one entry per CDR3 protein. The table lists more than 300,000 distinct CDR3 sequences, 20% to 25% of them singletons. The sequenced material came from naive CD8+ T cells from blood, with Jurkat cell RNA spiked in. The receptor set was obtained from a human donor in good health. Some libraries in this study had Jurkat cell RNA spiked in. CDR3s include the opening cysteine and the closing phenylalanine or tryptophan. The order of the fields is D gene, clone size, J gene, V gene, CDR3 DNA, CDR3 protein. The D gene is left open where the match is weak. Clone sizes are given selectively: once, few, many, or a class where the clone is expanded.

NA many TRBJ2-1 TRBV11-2 TGTGCCAGCAGCTTAGAATCCTCAGGGTTTGATGAGCAGTTCTTC CASSLESSGFDEQFF
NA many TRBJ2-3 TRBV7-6 TGTGCCAGCAGCTTAGTTGGGGACCGCCCGGATACGCAGTATTTT CASSLVGDRPDTQYF
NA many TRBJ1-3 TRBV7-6 TGTGCCAGCAGCCTAGGCTCCAGGATCTCTGGAAACACCATATATTTT CASSLGSRISGNTIYF
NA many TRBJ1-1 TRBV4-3 TGCGCCAGCAGCCAAGGGTCGCGGGGGGCTGAAGCTTTCTTT CASSQGSRGAEAFF
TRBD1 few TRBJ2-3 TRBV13 TGTGCCAGCAGCAACCAACTACCGACAGGGGGAGGCCTGGATACGCAGTATTTT CASSNQLPTGGGLDTQYF
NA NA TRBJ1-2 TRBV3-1 TGTGCCAGCAGCACAGCTAACTATGGCTACACCTTC CASSTANYGYTF
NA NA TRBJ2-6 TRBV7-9 TGTGCCAGCAGCTTAGGCCTCACTAGCTCTGGGGCCAACGTCCTGACTTTC CASSLGLTSSGANVLTF
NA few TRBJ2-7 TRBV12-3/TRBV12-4 TGTGCCAGCAGCTACTCGACTAGGAACGAGCAGTACTTC CASSYSTRNEQYF
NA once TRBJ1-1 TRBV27 TGTGCCAGCAGTATCCGGGACCTATCTCCTGGTGGCGCTGAAGCTTTCTTT CASSIRDLSPGGAEAFF
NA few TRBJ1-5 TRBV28 TGTGCCAGCAGTTTACAGTGGGGGGGGGATCAGCCCCAGCATTTT CASSLQWGGDQPQHF
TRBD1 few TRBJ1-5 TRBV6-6 TGTGCCAGCAGTTTCCCCACCGGGACAGTCTATAGCAATCAGCCCCAGCATTTT CASSFPTGTVYSNQPQHF
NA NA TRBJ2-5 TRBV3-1 TGTGCCAGCAGCACCAGACACCAAGAGACCCAGTACTTC CASSTRHQETQYF
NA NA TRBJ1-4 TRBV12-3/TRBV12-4 TGTGCCAGCAGTACCTGGAGAGCCTGGACTGAAAAACTGTTTTTT CASSTWRAWTEKLFF
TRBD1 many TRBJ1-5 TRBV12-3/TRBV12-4 TGTGCCAGCAGTTTAGACAGGGGGCGAGATCAGCCCCAGCATTTT CASSLDRGRDQPQHF
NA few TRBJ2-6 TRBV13 TGTGCCAGCAGCTTACCAGGGGCTGGGGCCAACGTCCTGACTTTC CASSLPGAGANVLTF
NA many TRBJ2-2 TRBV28 TGTGCCAGCAGTTCCTACGACAGGAACACCGGGGAGCTGTTTTTT CASSSYDRNTGELFF
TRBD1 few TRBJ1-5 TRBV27 TGTGCCAGCAGCAGACAGGGCGGGGGGCAGCCCCAGCATTTT CASSRQGGGQPQHF
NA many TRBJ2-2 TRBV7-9 TGTGCCAGCAGCCGAGCTGTAAACACCGGGGAGCTGTTTTTT CASSRAVNTGELFF
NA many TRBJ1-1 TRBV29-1 TGCAGTGGGGACTCCACCCAAGCTTTCTTT CSGDSTQAFF
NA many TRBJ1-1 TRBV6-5 TGTGCCAGCAGTTATTCGAACTCGAACACTGAAGCTTTCTTT CASSYSNSNTEAFF
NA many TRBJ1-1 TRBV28 TGTGCCAGCAGTTGGGAGGGCCAGGGGAACACTGAAGCTTTCTTT CASSWEGQGNTEAFF
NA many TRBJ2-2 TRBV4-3 TGCGCCAGCAGCCAAGCTCGATCAGGGTCGGGGGAGCTGTTTTTT CASSQARSGSGELFF
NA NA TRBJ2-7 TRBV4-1 TGCGCCAGCAGCCAAGAGGGCCCCTACGAGCAGTACTTC CASSQEGPYEQYF
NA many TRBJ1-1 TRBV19 TGTGCCAGTAGCTCCGACAGTAGGGGCACTGAAGCTTTCTTT CASSSDSRGTEAFF
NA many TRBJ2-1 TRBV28 TGTGCCAGCAGTTGGACAGAAGGTGAGCAGTTCTTC CASSWTEGEQFF
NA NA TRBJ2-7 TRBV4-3 TGCGCCAGCAGCCAACAAACAGGGTTGCACGAGCAGTACTTC CASSQQTGLHEQYF
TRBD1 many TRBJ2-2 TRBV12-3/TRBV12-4 TGTGCCAGCAGTTTAGTAGCAGGACAGGGTTTGACCGGGGAGCTGTTTTTT CASSLVAGQGLTGELFF
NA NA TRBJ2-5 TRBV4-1 TGCGCCAGCAGCCAAGAAGGAGGACGGACCCCGGGGGAGGCCCAGTACTTC CASSQEGGRTPGEAQYF
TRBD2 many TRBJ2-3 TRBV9 TGTGCCAGCAGCGTAGACGGGGGGGCCTTGGATACGCAGTATTTT CASSVDGGALDTQYF
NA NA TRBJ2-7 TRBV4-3 TGCGCCAGCAGTCCGCTTCGTTCTAGTCTGAGCGAGCAGTACTTC CASSPLRSSLSEQYF
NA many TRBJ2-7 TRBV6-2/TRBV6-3 TGTGCCAGCAGTTACCTCGGACAGAACGAGCAGTACTTC CASSYLGQNEQYF
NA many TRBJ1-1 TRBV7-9 TGTGCCAGCAGCTTATCTCTGACTTCCCTTGGCACTGAAGCTTTCTTT CASSLSLTSLGTEAFF
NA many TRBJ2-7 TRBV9 TGTGCCAGTAGTGTAGCGGCCGGCTACGAGCAGTACTTC CASSVAAGYEQYF